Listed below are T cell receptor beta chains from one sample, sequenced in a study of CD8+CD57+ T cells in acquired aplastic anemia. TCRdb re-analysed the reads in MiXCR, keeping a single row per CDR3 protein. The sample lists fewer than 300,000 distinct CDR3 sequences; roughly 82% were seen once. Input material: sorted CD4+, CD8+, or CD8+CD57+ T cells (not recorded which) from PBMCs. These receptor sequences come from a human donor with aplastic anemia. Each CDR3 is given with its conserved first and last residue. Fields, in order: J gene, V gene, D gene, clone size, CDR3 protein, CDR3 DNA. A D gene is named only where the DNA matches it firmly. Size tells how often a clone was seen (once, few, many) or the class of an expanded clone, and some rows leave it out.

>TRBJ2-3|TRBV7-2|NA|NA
CASGHGGGGGGYF
TGTGCCAGCGGCCACGGGGGCGGAGGCGGGGGGTATTTT
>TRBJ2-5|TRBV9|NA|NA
CATSRGGDLETQYF
TGTGCCACCAGCAGAGGTGGCGACCTAGAGACCCAGTACTTC
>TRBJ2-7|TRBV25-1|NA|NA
CASSEQKYEQYF
TGTGCCAGCAGTGAACAGAAATACGAGCAGTACTTC
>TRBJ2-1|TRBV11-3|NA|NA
CASSSAQTEEYNEQFF
TGTGCCAGCAGCTCAGCCCAGACAGAAGAATACAATGAGCAGTTCTTC
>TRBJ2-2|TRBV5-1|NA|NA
CASSIAGTGELFF
TGCGCCAGCAGCATAGCCGGGACCGGGGAGCTGTTTTTT
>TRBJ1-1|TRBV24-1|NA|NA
CATSDFGREAFF
TGTGCCACCAGTGATTTCGGGCGTGAAGCTTTCTTT
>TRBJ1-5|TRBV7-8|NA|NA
CASSLAGASDTQYHF
TGTGCCAGCAGCTTAGCGGGAGCGAGCGATACGCAGTATCATTTT
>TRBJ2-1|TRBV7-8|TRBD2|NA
CASSLASGADNQHFF
TGTGCCAGCAGTTTAGCTAGCGGTGCCGATAATCAGCATTTCTTC
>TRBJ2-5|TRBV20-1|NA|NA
CSASKAVGGPQYF
TGCAGTGCGTCGAAGGCGGTAGGGGGACCCCAGTACTTC
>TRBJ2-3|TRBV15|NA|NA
CATSTELERAGDTQYF
TGTGCCACCAGCACAGAGTTGGAGCGAGCGGGAGATACGCAGTATTTT
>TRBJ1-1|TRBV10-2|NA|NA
CGSDLTGNTEAFF
TGCGGCAGCGATCTGACAGGGAACACTGAAGCTTTCTTT
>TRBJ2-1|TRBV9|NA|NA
CASSVATGAHYFQFF
TGTGCCAGCAGTGTAGCTACCGGAGCCCACTATTTTCAGTTCTTC
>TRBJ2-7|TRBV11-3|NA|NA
CASSLEDRGRGGDYEQYF
TGTGCCAGCAGCTTAGAGGATCGGGGAAGGGGGGGGGACTACGAGCAGTACTTC
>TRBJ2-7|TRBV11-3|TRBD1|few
CASSALAGQGHYEQYF
TGTGCCAGCAGCGCCCTGGCGGGACAGGGTCACTACGAGCAGTACTTC
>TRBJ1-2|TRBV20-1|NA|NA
CSANREDYGYTF
TGCAGTGCTAACAGGGAGGACTATGGCTACACCTTC
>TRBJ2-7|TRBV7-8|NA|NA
CASSYARGTYAQYF
TGTGCCAGCAGCTACGCGCGAGGTACCTACGCGCAGTACTTC
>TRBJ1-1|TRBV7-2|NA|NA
CASSSDLTETTEAFF
TGTGCCAGCAGCTCAGATCTGACAGAGACCACTGAAGCTTTCTTT
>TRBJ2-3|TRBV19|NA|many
CASSYTFTDTQYF
TGTGCCAGTAGTTACACCTTCACAGATACGCAGTATTTT
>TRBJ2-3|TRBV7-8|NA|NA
CASGDGRKGTEHF
TGTGCCAGCGGGGACGGGCGAAAAGGGACGGAGCATTTC
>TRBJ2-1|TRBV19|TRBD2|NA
CASSIFTGGTYDEQFF
TGTGCCAGCAGCATATTTACGGGAGGAACCTACGATGAGCAGTTCTTC
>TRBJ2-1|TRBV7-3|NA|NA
CASSPTSTDTQHFF
TGTGCCAGCAGCCCGACAAGCACAGATACGCAGCATTTTTTC
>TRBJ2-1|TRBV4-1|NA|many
CASSQVGREQFF
TGCGCCAGCAGCCAAGTTGGAAGGGAGCAGTTCTTC
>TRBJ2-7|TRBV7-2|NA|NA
CASSPGPGGAFEEYF
TGTGCCAGCAGCCCAGGCCCTGGCGGGGCCTTCGAGGAGTACTTC
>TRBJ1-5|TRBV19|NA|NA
CASSIAWGDNKPQHF
TGTGCCAGTAGTATAGCTTGGGGAGACAACAAGCCGCAGCATTTT
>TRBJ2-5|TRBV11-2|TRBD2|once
CASSSGGGCQETQYF
TGTGCCAGCAGCTCCGGCGGGGGTTGCCAAGAGACCCAGTACTTC
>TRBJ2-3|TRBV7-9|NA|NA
CASGDGRRETQYF
TGTGCCAGCGGGGACGGAAGAAGAGAGACGCAGTATTTT
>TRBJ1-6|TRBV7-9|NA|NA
CASSLGPLLCKHPLHF
TGCGCCAGCAGCTTGGGACCCCTCCTATGTAAACACCCCCTCCACTTT
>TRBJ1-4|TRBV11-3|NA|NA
CASSKTGTNEKLFF
TGTGCCAGCAGCAAGACAGGAACTAATGAAAAACTGTTTTTT
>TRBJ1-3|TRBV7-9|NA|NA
CASSVDRSAGNTKYF
TGTGCCAGCAGCGTAGACAGAAGCGCGGGGAACACTAAGTATTTT
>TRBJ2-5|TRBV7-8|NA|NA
CATSRGRGPETLYF
TGTGCCACCAGCAGAGGCAGAGGGCCAGAGACCCTGTACTTC
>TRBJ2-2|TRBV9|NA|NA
CASRLEQCFAPGMFF
TGTGCCAGCAGGTTAGAGCAGTGCTTCGCGCCGGGGATGTTTTTT
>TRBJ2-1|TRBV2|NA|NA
CASSMGGYNEQFF
TGTGCCAGCAGCATGGGGGGTTACAATGAGCAGTTCTTC